The 18 T cell receptor beta chains presented below share a single source sample, sequenced in a study of cytomegalovirus exposure and HLA in healthy donors. Data came from immunoSEQ multiplex PCR; TCRdb stores just in-frame clones and leaves some out. The sample records some 150,000 clones, 87% being singletons. Sequenced input: PBMCs. All receptors come from a woman younger than 45 in good health and CMV-seronegative.

V usage is TRBV29-1 and J usage is TRBJ2-3; a possible D gene is TRBD2 (6 bases). Trimming stripped 3 bases from V and 0 bases from J, with 13 bases between. The CDR3 is 15 amino acids. Germline values: CDR1 SQVTM, CDR2 ANQGSEA. The CDR3 nucleotides read TGCAGCGTTGAGGGAGGAGGAACTAGCACAGATACGCAGTATTTT. This codes for CSVEGGGTSTDTQYF.

This sequence joins TRBV9 and TRBJ1-2, with a possible D match to TRBD1 (5 bases). V lost 0 bases, J lost 7 bases, and 10 bases lay in between. There are 13 residues in the CDR3. Germline V gene lookup returns CDR1 SGDLS and CDR2 YYNGEE. The CDR3 DNA follows: TGTGCCAGCAGCGTAGTACAGGATCTTGGCTACACCTTC. This translates into CASSVVQDLGYTF.

The chain employs TRBV6-1 and TRBJ1-5; D perhaps matches TRBD1 (6 bases). CDR3 length: 11 amino acids. The V end lost 7 bases, the J end lost 9 bases, and 10 bases lay between the germline ends. The germline V gene has CDR1 MNHNS and CDR2 SASEGT. The CDR3 DNA is TGTGCCAGCAATTCACAGGGGCCCCAGCATTTT. Translating it yields CASNSQGPQHF.

V is TRBV7-9 and J is TRBJ1-3; D perhaps matches TRBD1 (5 bases). CDR1 is SEHNR, CDR2 FQNEAQ, per germline (reference sequence). The CDR3 is 13 residues long. The V gene lost 6 bases and the J gene lost 6 bases, with 12 bases spanning the gap. DNA for the CDR3: TGTGCCAGCAGTACGGCAGGGTCAAACACCATATATTTT. Amino acid sequence: CASSTAGSNTIYF.

The chain uses TRBV11-2 and TRBJ2-7; maybe TRBD1 (5 bases). Germline V gene sequence: CDR1 SGHAT, CDR2 FQNNGV. V lost 2 bases and J lost 10, with 15 bases in between. The CDR3 spans 13 residues. The CDR3 nucleotides read TGTGCCAGCAGCTTAAAGGCAGGGTTCGATCAGTACTTC. It codes for CASSLKAGFDQYF.

This chain joins TRBV5-1 and TRBJ1-5; 8 bases line up with TRBD1. The CDR3 has 14 amino acids. From germline, CDR1 is SGHRS and CDR2 YFSETQ. V gave up 1 base and J gave up 5 bases; unmatched junction bases: 2. Written as DNA, the CDR3 is TGCGCCAGCAGCTTGACAGGGGGAGATCAGCCCCAGCATTTT. Translated: CASSLTGGDQPQHF.

The chain carries TRBV7-6 and TRBJ2-1; TRBD1 matches at 8 bases. The V and J ends lost 5 bases and 5 bases, in that order; junction bases with no gene match: 2. This CDR3 is built from 13 residues. CDR1 and CDR2 from the germline V gene are SGHVS and FNYEAQ. CDR3 bases: TGTGCCAGCAGCAAGACAGGGGACAATGAGCAGTTCTTC. It codes for CASSKTGDNEQFF.

This clone was recorded once. This CDR3 is CASSPAAFSEGTQETQYF. The CDR3 nucleotides are TGTGCCAGCAGCCCTGCCGCGTTTTCGGAGGGGACCCAAGAGACCCAGTACTTC. The chain couples TRBV5-5 to TRBJ2-5, with D possibly TRBD2 on 6 matching bases. The CDR3 loop spans 18 amino acids. The V and J ends lost 4 bases and 1 base respectively, with 23 bases between them. Germline V lookup: CDR1 SGHKS, CDR2 YYEKEE (reference sequence).

The chain combines TRBV5-1 with TRBJ2-3; 8 nucleotides agree with TRBD1. The V gene end was trimmed by 4 bases and the J gene end by 5 bases; junction bases not matched to a gene: 6. In germline, CDR1 is SGHRS, CDR2 YFSETQ. The CDR3 covers 14 residues. The CDR3 DNA reads TGCGCCAGCAGCCTTGGACAGGGAGTAGATACGCAGTATTTT. This translates into CASSLGQGVDTQYF.

J is TRBJ2-1 and V is TRBV11-3; D is unresolved. V lost 0 bases and J lost 3, with 9 bases in between. There are 15 residues in the CDR3. Germline CDR1 and CDR2: SGHNT and YENEEA. In nucleotides, the CDR3 is TGTGCCAGCAGCTTAGACACAGCCCACTACAATGAGCAGTTCTTC. Its protein is CASSLDTAHYNEQFF.

This sequence joins TRBV7-6 and TRBJ1-3; D unclear. Trimming removed 2 bases at V and 2 bases at J, with 10 bases between. CDR3 length: 15 residues. Germline values: CDR1 SGHVS, CDR2 FNYEAQ. CDR3 DNA: TGTGCCAGCAGCTTACTAACAGCAACTGGAAACACCATATATTTT. The encoded protein is CASSLLTATGNTIYF.

The genes are TRBV4-1 and TRBJ2-2; D perhaps matches TRBD2 (5 bases). Germline CDR1 and CDR2: MGHRA and YSYEKL. CDR3 size: 14 residues. V dropped 4 bases and J dropped 5 bases, with 11 bases sitting between them. CDR3 coding DNA: TGCGCCAGCAGCCTCGCCCGCGGGACCGGGGAGCTGTTTTTT. Protein sequence: CASSLARGTGELFF.

This chain connects TRBV29-1 to TRBJ1-2; a possible D gene is TRBD1 (6 bases). Looked up from germline, CDR1 is SQVTM and CDR2 is ANQGSEA. V was pared by 1 base and J by 8 bases, with 14 bases between. The CDR3 has 13 amino acids. CDR3 amino acids: CSVEVTGGKGYTF. The CDR3, as DNA: TGCAGCGTTGAAGTTACGGGGGGCAAGGGCTACACCTTC.

The rearrangement links TRBV9 to TRBJ2-7; D is possibly TRBD2 (5 bases). This CDR3 region has 15 residues. Trimming removed 5 bases from V and 3 bases from J, with 18 bases in between. Per the germline V gene, CDR1 is SGDLS and CDR2 is YYNGEE. This CDR3 reads CASSSTTGNGYEQYF. In nucleotides, the CDR3 is TGTGCCAGCAGTTCAACTACCGGGAACGGCTACGAGCAGTACTTC. Filled out from reference TRBV9 and TRBJ2-7, the complete variable domain reads DSGVTQTPKHLITATGQRVTLRCSPRSGDLSVYWYQQSLDQGLQFLIQYYNGEERAKGNILERFSAQQFPDLHSELNLSSLELGDSALYFCASSSTTGNGYEQYFGPGTRLTVT.

J is TRBJ2-5 and V is TRBV4-2; 8 bases are a match to TRBD2. From germline, CDR1 is LGHNA and CDR2 YNFKEQ. This CDR3 spans 16 amino acids. Unmatched junction bases numbered 11, after V lost 4 bases and J lost 4 bases. CDR3 DNA: TGTGCCAGCAGCCGGGGACTAGTAAGAGATGGAGAGACCCAGTACTTC. It yields the protein CASSRGLVRDGETQYF.

This rearrangement joins TRBV7-9 to TRBJ2-7; unclear D gene. Germline CDR1 and CDR2: SEHNR and FQNEAQ (reference sequence). Trimming cost V 4 bases and J 7 bases, with 14 bases left between them. The CDR3 covers 13 residues. The CDR3 loop reads CASSSTTKTEQYF. In nucleotides, the CDR3 is TGTGCCAGCAGCTCAACTACTAAGACGGAGCAGTACTTC.

This chain joins TRBV2 and TRBJ1-2, with a weak D call TRBD1 (5 bases). V shed 8 bases and J shed 6 bases, with 22 bases lying between them. The length of the CDR3 is 15 residues. Germline V gene sequence: CDR1 SNHLY, CDR2 FYNNEI. The CDR3 loop is CASRISWFQGNGYTF. The CDR3 region has the DNA TGTGCCAGCCGTATCTCTTGGTTCCAGGGCAATGGCTACACCTTC.

The chain links TRBV25-1 to TRBJ1-2; TRBD1 agrees at 7 bases. CDR1 MGHDK and CDR2 SYGVNS come from the germline V gene. The CDR3 length is 16 residues. J was trimmed by 7 bases and V by 0 bases; bases with no gene match: 11. Here the CDR3 reads CASSEYGGQVVGGYTF. As DNA, the CDR3 is TGTGCCAGCAGTGAATATGGTGGACAGGTGGTGGGTGGCTACACCTTC.